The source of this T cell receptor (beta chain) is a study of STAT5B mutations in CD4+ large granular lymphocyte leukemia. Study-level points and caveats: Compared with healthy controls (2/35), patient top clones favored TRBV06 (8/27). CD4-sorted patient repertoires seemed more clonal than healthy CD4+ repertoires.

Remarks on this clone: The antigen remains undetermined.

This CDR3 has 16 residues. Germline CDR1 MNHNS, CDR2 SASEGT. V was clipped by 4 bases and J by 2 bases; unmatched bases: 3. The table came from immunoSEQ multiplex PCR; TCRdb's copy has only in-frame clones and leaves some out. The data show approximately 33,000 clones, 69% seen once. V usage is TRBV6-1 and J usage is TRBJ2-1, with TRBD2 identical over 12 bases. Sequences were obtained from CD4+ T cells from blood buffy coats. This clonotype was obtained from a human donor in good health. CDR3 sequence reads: CASSARLAGAYNEQFF. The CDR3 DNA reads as TGTGCCAGCAGTGCACGACTAGCGGGGGCCTACAATGAGCAGTTCTTC.